The T cell receptor beta chain under discussion was sequenced for a study of blood T cell repertoires in COVID-19. Here immunoSEQ multiplex PCR was the method, and the copy in TCRdb shows in-frame clones only, minus some. The data contain approximately 480,000 clones, around 90% of them singletons. Germline CDR1 SGDLS, CDR2 YYNGEE. V dropped 0 bases and J dropped 9 bases, with 15 bases sitting between them. The CDR3 loop spans 14 amino acids. J is TRBJ1-2 and V is TRBV9; no clear D gene. The sequence derives from a woman in her late teens or twenties who had recovered from COVID-19. The sample comprised PBMCs or T cells enriched from blood (not recorded which). In nucleotides, the CDR3 is TGTGCCAGCAGCGTAGGGCCCGAGACAACCAGCTACACCTTC. This encodes CASSVGPETTSYTF. Drawing the rest from reference TRBV9 and TRBJ1-2, the complete variable domain is DSGVTQTPKHLITATGQRVTLRCSPRSGDLSVYWYQQSLDQGLQFLIQYYNGEERAKGNILERFSAQQFPDLHSELNLSSLELGDSALYFCASSVGPETTSYTFGSGTRLTVV.